These 20 T cell receptor beta chains were sequenced from one sample in a study of patients and donors after allogeneic stem cell transplantation. TCRdb re-derived calls from the RT-PCR reads in MiXCR, one entry per CDR3 protein. The table lists about 96,000 distinct CDR3 sequences, approximately 49% of them singletons. The sequencing sample was made of blood, either unsorted or a sorted T cell fraction (not recorded which). All receptors derive from a human donor who was either an allogeneic HSCT recipient or a stem cell or donor lymphocyte infusion donor (not recorded which). It is not recorded whose cells these are; they may come from a transplant donor.

This clonotype was observed a few times. This chain links TRBV20-1 with TRBJ1-2; 8 positions match TRBD1. The CDR3 length is 18 residues. V gave up 2 bases and J gave up 3 bases; unmatched junction bases: 17. CDR1 and CDR2 from the germline V gene are DFQATT and SNEGSKA (reference sequence). The CDR3 loop reads CSARREPGQGAEDYGYTF. CDR3 nucleotides: TGCAGTGCTAGACGCGAGCCGGGGCAGGGGGCTGAAGACTATGGCTACACCTTC.

The chain uses TRBV7-8 and TRBJ2-2, with D perhaps TRBD1 or TRBD2 (5 bases each). V shed 5 bases and J shed 3 bases, with 16 bases lying between them. Germline-derived CDR1 and CDR2 are SGHVS and FQNEAQ. The CDR3 is made up of 16 amino acids. DNA for the CDR3: TGTGCCAGCAGCCAAATCGAAGGGACGTACACCGGGGAGCTGTTTTTT. Protein sequence: CASSQIEGTYTGELFF.

Only a few counts were recorded for this clonotype. The chain carries TRBV6-5 and TRBJ1-3, with D possibly matching TRBD1 (6 bases). Trimming took 4 bases from V and 2 from J, leaving 15 bases between them. Looked up from germline, CDR1 is MNHEY and CDR2 is SVGAGI. There are 16 residues in the CDR3. The CDR3 sequence: CASSFNQGFAGNTIYF. DNA for the CDR3: TGTGCCAGCAGTTTTAACCAGGGGTTTGCTGGAAACACCATATATTTT.

By sample share, this clonotype is medium-sized (0.01 to 0.1%). The chain recombines TRBV19 with TRBJ1-1; D is unresolved. The V and J ends lost 8 bases and 4 bases respectively, with 11 bases between them. CDR1 and CDR2 (germline): LNHDA, SQIVND (reference sequence). The CDR3 runs to 12 residues. CDR3 sequence (DNA): TGTGCCAGTGCGGTAGGGAGCACTGAAGCTTTCTTT. Protein: CASAVGSTEAFF. Combining the CDR3 with reference TRBV19 and TRBJ1-1 gives the whole variable domain DGGITQSPKYLFRKEGQNVTLSCEQNLNHDAMYWYRQDPGQGLRLIYYSQIVNDFQKGDIAEGYSVSREKKESFPLTVTSAQKNPTAFYLCASAVGSTEAFFGQGTRLTVV.

The chain combines TRBV15 with TRBJ2-7; D is unresolved. The CDR3 loop spans 15 amino acids. Trimming pared 2 bases from V and 0 bases from J, leaving 11 bases between. Germline CDR1 is LNHNV and CDR2 is YYDKDF (reference sequence). CDR3 bases: TGTGCCACCAGCAGATCCGTCGGCGGCTCCTACGAGCAGTACTTC. Its translation is CATSRSVGGSYEQYF.

The chain is built from TRBV4-1 and TRBJ1-2, with 11 nucleotides matching TRBD1. Germline lookup yields CDR1 MGHRA and CDR2 YSYEKL. The CDR3 consists of 16 residues. The V and J ends lost 2 bases and 8 bases, in that order; junction bases with no gene match: 10. This chain's CDR3 is CASSQQDGQGAWGYTF. In DNA, the CDR3 is TGCGCCAGCAGCCAACAAGACGGACAGGGGGCTTGGGGCTACACCTTC.

This rearrangement joins TRBV4-3 to TRBJ1-6, with 7 bases identical to TRBD1. J lost 13 bases, V lost 3 bases, and 18 bases had no gene match. This CDR3 is 17 amino acids long. CDR1 and CDR2 (germline): LGHNA, YSLEER. CDR3 region: CASSQAGGTVTSVPLHF. The DNA for the CDR3 is TGCGCCAGCAGCCAGGCGGGCGGGACAGTTACTTCAGTGCCCCTCCACTTT.

The rearrangement links TRBV7-2 to TRBJ1-6; D ambiguous. The CDR3 spans 14 residues. The V end lost 0 bases, the J end lost 5 bases, and 5 bases lay between the germline ends. Germline-derived CDR1 and CDR2 are SGHTA and FQGNSA. Here the CDR3 reads CASSLAQDNSPLHF. CDR3 DNA: TGTGCCAGCAGCTTAGCCCAGGATAATTCACCCCTCCACTTT.

V is TRBV7-9 and J is TRBJ1-1, with D hard to call. Germline lookup yields CDR1 SEHNR and CDR2 FQNEAQ (reference sequence). The V end lost 2 bases, the J end lost 3 bases, and 4 bases lay between the germline ends. The CDR3 has 12 residues. CDR3 sequence reads: CASSLLDTEAFF. In DNA, the CDR3 is TGTGCCAGCAGCTTACTTGACACTGAAGCTTTCTTT.

The J gene is TRBJ1-5, the V gene TRBV7-9, with D perhaps matching TRBD1 (6 bases). Germline CDR1 SEHNR, CDR2 FQNEAQ (reference sequence). This CDR3 contains 13 residues. Trimming cost V 7 bases and J 7 bases, with 14 bases left between them. CDR3 amino acids: CASTLQGNQPQHF. The CDR3 DNA reads as TGTGCCAGCACCCTCCAGGGGAACCAGCCCCAGCATTTT. Using reference TRBV7-9 and TRBJ1-5 for the parts outside the CDR3, the full variable domain is DTGVSQNPRHKITKRGQNVTFRCDPISEHNRLYWYRQTLGQGPEFLTYFQNEAQLEKSRLLSDRFSAERPKGSFSTLEIQRTEQGDSAMYLCASTLQGNQPQHFGDGTRLSIL.

V and J are TRBV27 and TRBJ2-7, with 10 bases identical to TRBD2. This CDR3 is 15 amino acids long. Germline V lookup: CDR1 MNHEY, CDR2 SMNVEV (reference sequence). The V segment lost 5 bases and the J segment 3 bases; nucleotides outside the gene matches: 7. As DNA, the CDR3 is TGTGCCAGCAGTGCTTCTAGCGGGAGCCACTACGAGCAGTACTTC. Residues: CASSASSGSHYEQYF.

V usage is TRBV9 and J usage is TRBJ1-2; D not certain. Per the germline V gene, CDR1 is SGDLS and CDR2 is YYNGEE. V was cut by 3 bases and J by 8 bases, with 20 bases left in between. The CDR3 is 15 amino acids. CDR3 sequence (DNA): TGTGCCAGCAGCGGAGTCTCTTCTCTCTCCCTAGGCTACACCTTC. Its protein product is CASSGVSSLSLGYTF.

The chain is built from TRBV11-3 and TRBJ2-1; D is ambiguous. Germline loops: CDR1 SGHNT, CDR2 YENEEA. The CDR3 totals 15 residues. V was clipped by 0 bases and J by 0 bases, with 6 bases between them. Here the CDR3 reads CASSLDMSSYNEQFF. CDR3 nucleotides: TGTGCCAGCAGCTTAGATATGAGCTCCTACAATGAGCAGTTCTTC. The full variable domain, rest sourced from reference TRBV11-3 and TRBJ2-1, is EAGVVQSPRYKIIEKKQPVAFWCNPISGHNTLYWYLQNLGQGPELLIRYENEEAVDDSQLPKDRFSAERLKGVDSTLKIQPAELGDSAVYLCASSLDMSSYNEQFFGPGTRLTVL.

There are a few counts of this clonotype. DNA for the CDR3: TGTGCCAGCAGCCAGCGGACAGGGGATGGAAACACCATATATTTT. As protein: CASSQRTGDGNTIYF. V is TRBV14 and J is TRBJ1-3; 9 bases match TRBD1. J lost 3 bases, V lost 3 bases, and 3 bases had no gene match. This CDR3 has 15 residues. Per the germline V gene, CDR1 is SGHDN and CDR2 is FVKESK.

This clonotype came up a few times. V and J are TRBV15 and TRBJ1-6, with 7 bases that match TRBD1. Germline trimming cut 0 bases from V and 9 bases from J; bases unmatched to any gene: 8. Germline CDR1 reads LNHNV; CDR2 reads YYDKDF (reference sequence). This CDR3 has 16 amino acids. CDR3 sequence reads: CATSRDYRGGGSPLHF. The CDR3 nucleotides are TGTGCCACCAGCAGAGATTACAGGGGAGGCGGTTCACCCCTCCACTTT.

V and J are TRBV12-3 or TRBV12-4 and TRBJ1-2; TRBD1 is a possible D gene (6 bases). This CDR3 is built from 18 residues. V was pared by 1 base and J by 4 bases, with 22 bases between. CDR3 loop: CASSLDGRGTSPSYGYTF. In DNA form, the CDR3 reads TGTGCCAGCAGTTTAGATGGCAGGGGAACCTCCCCGAGCTATGGCTACACCTTC.

The V gene is TRBV5-1, the J gene TRBJ2-3; D gene unclear. The germline CDR1 and CDR2 sequences are SGHRS and YFSETQ. V dropped 2 bases and J dropped 6 bases, with 16 bases sitting between them. The CDR3 covers 15 residues. CDR3 sequence (DNA): TGCGCCAGCAGCTTAATAGTTTCTAGGCCCGATACGCAGTATTTT. Residues: CASSLIVSRPDTQYF.

V usage is TRBV29-1 and J usage is TRBJ1-1; D is ambiguous. CDR1 is SQVTM, CDR2 ANQGSEA, per germline. The CDR3 consists of 14 residues. The V gene lost 4 bases and the J gene lost 3 bases, with 15 bases spanning the gap. This CDR3 reads CSVVGWESDTEAFF. The CDR3 region has the DNA TGCAGCGTTGTAGGGTGGGAAAGCGACACTGAAGCTTTCTTT.

The chain links TRBV2 to TRBJ1-5, with D uncertain. V lost 3 bases, J lost 4 bases, and 16 bases lay in between. The germline V gene has CDR1 SNHLY and CDR2 FYNNEI. The CDR3 spans 16 residues. CDR3 residues: CASSDKGPRENQPQHF. The CDR3, as DNA: TGTGCCAGCAGTGATAAGGGTCCGAGGGAAAATCAGCCCCAGCATTTT.

The chain combines TRBV12-3 or TRBV12-4 with TRBJ2-2; TRBD1 might be the D (6 bases). The CDR3 contains 14 residues. Trimming pared 7 bases from V and 6 bases from J, leaving 15 bases between. CDR3: CASTSRQGSGELFF. The DNA for the CDR3 is TGTGCCAGCACCTCGAGGCAGGGGTCCGGGGAGCTGTTTTTT.